This T cell receptor beta chain was identified in a study of shared clonotypes between healthy human individuals. Study as a whole: Every donor yielded three CD4 naive, three CD4 memory, two CD8 naive and one CD8 memory plate. Study-level results: In a handful of donors, approximately 5% of naive CD4 clonotypes appeared in common.

Nashville, Tennessee was home to all donors, each a Caucasian adult. A note on this clone: Its specificity is not known.

Several immunoSEQ plates received, in even portions, the genomic DNA of each subset. Profiling relied on immunoSEQ multiplex PCR, and the TCRdb table lists in-frame clones only, not all of them. This table has over a million clones, approximately 80% appearing once. The CDR3 consists of 12 residues. Trimming left V 3 bases short and J 2 bases short, with 2 bases between. Per germline, CDR1 MDHEN and CDR2 SYDVKM. The material sequenced was memory CD4+ T cells from PBMCs. Stated subset: CD45RA-negative fraction. This clonotype was obtained from a man between 18 and 35 years old in good health. Some clones in this sample may be carry-over from other donors' samples. The V call is TRBV28, the J call TRBJ2-1, with no clear D. CDR3 amino acids: CASSFTYNEQFF. DNA for the CDR3: TGTGCCAGCAGTTTTACCTACAATGAGCAGTTCTTC.